Listed below are T cell receptor beta chains from one sample, sequenced in a study of T cell responses to AZD1222 COVID-19 vaccine. Data came from immunoSEQ multiplex PCR; TCRdb stores just in-frame clones and leaves some out. Of around 190,000 clones in the sample, 90% to 95% were seen once. The material was peripheral blood, obtained 28 days after the second AZD1222 dose. These receptors came from an adult who received the AZD1222 COVID-19 vaccine. Each CDR3 is given with its conserved first and last residue. Fields, in order: CDR3 length, V gene, CDR3 protein.

>15|TRBV6-5
CASSLQGALNTEAFF
>15|TRBV9
CASSGPGQGADTIYF
>15|TRBV7-6
CASSLDPGRYNEQFF
>14|TRBV6-5
CASSRGQGNTEAFF
>18|TRBV29-1
CSVRPNEAGAPDTGELFF
>13|TRBV7-3
CASSPIIGNEQFF
>15|TRBV7-2
CASRSPGQGPYEQYF
>15|TRBV4-3
CASSLDRLSGNTIYF
>13|TRBV7-2
CASSRDRSAEAFF
>15|TRBV28
CASSSSGTRNNEQFF
>13|TRBV6-1
CASSEVRRTEQFF
>14|TRBV7-2
CASSRDSYTGELFF
>15|TRBV5-8
CASSLIDSSKNIQYF
>15|TRBV19
CASSIPAGRSYGYTF
>15|TRBV7-8
CASSIDRGSGNTIYF
>14|TRBV12-5
CASGPTAGYETQYF
>14|TRBV9
CASSPRQGPKKLFF
>16|TRBV5-1
CASSRAGGANTGELFF
>15|TRBV7-2
CASSFEGRGTGELFF
>15|TRBV18
CASSPGTGGVTAQHF
>13|TRBV9
CASSVTMNTEAFF
>15|TRBV5-4
CASSLALPSTDTQYF
>18|TRBV19
CASSYHGLAGGFRETQYF
>11|TRBV3-1/TRBV3-2
CASSHLLEQYF
>15|TRBV3-1/TRBV3-2
CASSNGLAGVYEQYF
>13|TRBV29-1
CSVDLAGVNEQFF
>15|TRBV5-1
CASRQGQGAKDTQYF
>14|TRBV10-3
CAIRDRVDTGELFF
>16|TRBV19
CATTEIGQGDNQPQHF
>9|TRBV3-1/TRBV3-2
CASSYEQYF
>14|TRBV2
CASSEDRLNTEAFF
>14|TRBV5-4
CASSLQGRITEAFF
>17|TRBV10-2
CASSLGSGGLTQDTQYF
>14|TRBV2
CASSDFNSNTEAFF
>12|TRBV7-8
CASSLASSPLHF
>10|TRBV12-3/TRBV12-4
CASSAREQYF
>13|TRBV5-1
CASIASGANVLTF
>15|TRBV6-5
CASSYATSGANVLTF
>17|TRBV7-8
CASSLALRTGAAGELFF
>18|TRBV4-2
CASSQGSQAGLAKNIQYF
>15|TRBV19
CASIPPGGTYNEQFF
>16|TRBV5-6
CASSSIPIATNEKLFF
>12|TRBV29-1
CSVGQGDKKLFF
>13|TRBV7-2
CASSFRVRDTQYF
>17|TRBV5-1
CASSLGRTPNMNTEAFF
>14|TRBV29-1
CSVGPQRTGAEAFF
>16|TRBV5-6
CASSPEGLVFTDTQYF
>12|TRBV13
CASSDRNPPLHF
>14|TRBV11-2
CASSPQAGAGEQYF
>14|TRBV7-6
CASSLDPSGDEQYF